These 5 T cell receptor beta chains originate from one sample sequenced in a study of blood T cell repertoires in COVID-19. The method was immunoSEQ multiplex PCR; TCRdb's version includes in-frame clones alone and lacks a portion of them. The sample includes more than 65,000 clones, under 95% of them seen just once. The sequencing sample was made of peripheral blood. The receptors shown here come from a human donor in a cohort sampled during active COVID-19.

The chain is built from TRBV4-1 and TRBJ2-7; no definite D call. Per the germline V gene, CDR1 is MGHRA and CDR2 is YSYEKL. With 3 bases removed from V and 2 bases from J, the gap between germline ends came to 8 bases. This CDR3 has 13 residues. The CDR3 region has the DNA TGCGCCAGCAGCCAGACTGTGGCCTACGAGCAGTACTTC. It codes for CASSQTVAYEQYF.

The CDR3 is CASSILGGAQPQHF. CDR3 coding DNA: TGTGCCAGTAGTATACTGGGGGGGGCCCAGCCCCAGCATTTT. The rearrangement joins TRBV19 to TRBJ1-5; a possible D gene is TRBD1 (6 bases). This CDR3 region has 14 residues. Looked up from germline, CDR1 is LNHDA and CDR2 is SQIVND (reference sequence). Trimming removed 2 bases at V and 7 bases at J, with 12 bases between.

J is TRBJ1-1 and V is TRBV19; the D is unclear. The germline V gene has CDR1 LNHDA and CDR2 SQIVND (reference sequence). Trimming cost V 7 bases and J 7 bases, with 10 bases left between them. CDR3 size: 11 residues. DNA of the CDR3: TGTGCCAGTACCGGTAAAATTGAAGCTTTCTTT. Translated, it gives CASTGKIEAFF.

The J gene is TRBJ2-7, the V gene TRBV6-5; tentative D call: TRBD2 (7 bases). The CDR3 totals 16 residues. From germline, CDR1 is MNHEY and CDR2 SVGAGI. V lost 2 bases and J 1 base, leaving 15 bases between the germline ends. The CDR3 loop is CASSYLGRGGSYEQYF. CDR3 DNA sequence: TGTGCCAGCAGTTACCTTGGGAGGGGGGGGTCCTACGAGCAGTACTTC.

The chain carries TRBV12-3 or TRBV12-4 and TRBJ2-7; TRBD1 might be the D (5 bases). The V end lost 4 bases, the J end lost 5 bases, and 12 bases lay between the germline ends. There are 13 residues in the CDR3. CDR3 loop: CASSSAGIHEQYF. The CDR3 DNA follows: TGTGCCAGCAGTTCGGCAGGGATCCACGAGCAGTACTTC.